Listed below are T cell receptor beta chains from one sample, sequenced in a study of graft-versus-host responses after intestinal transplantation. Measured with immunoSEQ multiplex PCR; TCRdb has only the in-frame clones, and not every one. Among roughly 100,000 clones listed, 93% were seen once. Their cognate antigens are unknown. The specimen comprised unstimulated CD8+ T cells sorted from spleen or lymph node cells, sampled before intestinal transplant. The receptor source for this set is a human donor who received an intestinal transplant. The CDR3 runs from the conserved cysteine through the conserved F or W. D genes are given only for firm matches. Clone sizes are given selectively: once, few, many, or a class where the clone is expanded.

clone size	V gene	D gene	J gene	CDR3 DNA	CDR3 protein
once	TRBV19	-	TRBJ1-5	TGTGCCAGCCGTGCGGCAGATAGCAATCAGCCCCAGCATTTT	CASRAADSNQPQHF
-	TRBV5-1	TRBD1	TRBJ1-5	TGCGCCAGGACAGGGGTATTTCAGCCTCAGCATTTT	CARTGVFQPQHF
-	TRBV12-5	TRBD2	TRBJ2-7	TGTGCTAGTGGTCCTAGCGGGAGTTTCTACGAGCAGTACTTC	CASGPSGSFYEQYF
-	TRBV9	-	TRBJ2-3	TGTGCCAGCAGCGTGACCTCTATTGGCAGCACAGATACGCAGTATTTT	CASSVTSIGSTDTQYF
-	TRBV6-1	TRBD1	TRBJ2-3	TGTGCCAGCAGTACCTGGACAGGGAGCACAGATACGCAGTATTTT	CASSTWTGSTDTQYF
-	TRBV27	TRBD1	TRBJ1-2	TGTGCCAGCAGTGAGGGGGCTTGGTATGGCTACACCTTC	CASSEGAWYGYTF
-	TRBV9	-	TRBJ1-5	TGTGCCAGCAGCGCGGGGGGGAGCAATCAGCCCCAGCATTTT	CASSAGGSNQPQHF
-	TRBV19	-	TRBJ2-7	TGTGCCAGTAGTATCAGGCCAGGGAACGAGCAGTACTTC	CASSIRPGNEQYF
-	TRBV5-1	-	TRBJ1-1	TGCGCCAGCAGCTTTTCGAACACTGAAGCTTTCTTT	CASSFSNTEAFF
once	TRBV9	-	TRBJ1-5	TGTGCCAGCAGCCATCGGGGGGATAGCAATCAGCCCCAGCATTTT	CASSHRGDSNQPQHF
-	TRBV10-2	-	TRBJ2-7	TGCGCCAGCAGGGACAGTGCCTCCTACGAGCAGTACTTC	CASRDSASYEQYF
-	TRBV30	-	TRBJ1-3	TGTGCCTGGAGTGTACGGTCAGGTTCTGGAAACACCATATATTTT	CAWSVRSGSGNTIYF
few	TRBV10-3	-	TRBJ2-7	TGTGCCATTCTGGACAGCCAGACCTACGAGCAGTACTTC	CAILDSQTYEQYF
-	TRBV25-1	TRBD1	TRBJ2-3	TGTGCCAGCAGTCTGACAGGGTTTGGGTTCACAGATACGCAGTATTTT	CASSLTGFGFTDTQYF
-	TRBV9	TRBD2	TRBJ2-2	TGTGCCAGCAGCGTCCTACCTAGCGGGGGCTCCACCGGGGAGCTGTTTTTT	CASSVLPSGGSTGELFF
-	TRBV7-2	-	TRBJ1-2	TGTGCCAGCAGCTCCCCCGGACAGTCGGGCTACACCTTC	CASSSPGQSGYTF
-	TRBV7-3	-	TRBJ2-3	TGTGCCAGCAGCTTTACCGGACAGACCACAGATACGCAGTATTTT	CASSFTGQTTDTQYF
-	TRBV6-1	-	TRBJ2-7	TGTGCCAGCAGTGAGGTGGGGACTGGCGAGCAGTACTTC	CASSEVGTGEQYF
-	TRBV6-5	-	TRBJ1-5	TGTGCCAGCAGCCCCCTGACGGGAAATCAGCCCCAGCATTTT	CASSPLTGNQPQHF
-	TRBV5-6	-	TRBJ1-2	TGTGCCAGCAGCCCATACGGGACCTCCTATGGCTACACCTTC	CASSPYGTSYGYTF
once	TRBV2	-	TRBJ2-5	TGTGCCAGCAGTGAGATGGGGGCGGGGAATCAAGAGACCCAGTACTTC	CASSEMGAGNQETQYF
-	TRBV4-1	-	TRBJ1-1	TGCGCCAGCAGCCAAGGTAGGACAGTGAACACTGAAGCTTTCTTT	CASSQGRTVNTEAFF
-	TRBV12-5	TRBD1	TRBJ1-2	TGTGCTAGTGGTTTCGGGCAGGGGGCAGATGGCTACACCTTC	CASGFGQGADGYTF
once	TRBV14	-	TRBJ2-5	TGTGCCAGCAGCTCTACACCGAGACTAGTAGGGGCCCAGTACTTC	CASSSTPRLVGAQYF
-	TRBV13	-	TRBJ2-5	TGTGCCAGCAGCCAGTGGTCAGAGACCCAGTACTTC	CASSQWSETQYF
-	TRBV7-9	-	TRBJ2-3	TGTGCCAGCAGCTCAACACGGGGGATCACAGATACGCAGTATTTT	CASSSTRGITDTQYF